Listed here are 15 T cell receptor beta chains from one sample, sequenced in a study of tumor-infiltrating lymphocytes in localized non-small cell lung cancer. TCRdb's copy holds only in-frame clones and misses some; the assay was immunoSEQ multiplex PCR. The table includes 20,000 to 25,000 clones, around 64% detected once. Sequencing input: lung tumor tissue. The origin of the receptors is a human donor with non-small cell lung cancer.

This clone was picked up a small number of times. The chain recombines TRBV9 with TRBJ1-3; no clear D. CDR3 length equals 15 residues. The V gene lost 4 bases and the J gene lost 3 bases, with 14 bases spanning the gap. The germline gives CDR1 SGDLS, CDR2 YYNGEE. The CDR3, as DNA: TGTGCCAGCAGCCAAGGAAGGGCACTTGGAAACACCATATATTTT. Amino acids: CASSQGRALGNTIYF. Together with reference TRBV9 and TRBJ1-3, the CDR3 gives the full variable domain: DSGVTQTPKHLITATGQRVTLRCSPRSGDLSVYWYQQSLDQGLQFLIQYYNGEERAKGNILERFSAQQFPDLHSELNLSSLELGDSALYFCASSQGRALGNTIYFGEGSWLTVV.

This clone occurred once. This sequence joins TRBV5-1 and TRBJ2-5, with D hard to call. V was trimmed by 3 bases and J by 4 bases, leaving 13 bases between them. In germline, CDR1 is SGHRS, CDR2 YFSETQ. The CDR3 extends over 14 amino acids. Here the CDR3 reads CASSYPHSRETQYF. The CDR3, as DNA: TGCGCCAGCAGCTATCCCCACTCACGAGAGACCCAGTACTTC.

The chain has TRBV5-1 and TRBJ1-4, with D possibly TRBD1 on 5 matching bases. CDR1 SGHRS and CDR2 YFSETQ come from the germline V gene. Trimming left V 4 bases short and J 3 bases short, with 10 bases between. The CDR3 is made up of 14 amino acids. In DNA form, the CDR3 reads TGCGCCAGCAGCCTAGGGGCGGCTAATGAAAAACTGTTTTTT. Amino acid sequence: CASSLGAANEKLFF.

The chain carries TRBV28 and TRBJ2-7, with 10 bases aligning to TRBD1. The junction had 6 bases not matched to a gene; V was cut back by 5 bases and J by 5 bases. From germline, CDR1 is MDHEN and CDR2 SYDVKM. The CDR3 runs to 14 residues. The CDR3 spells CASSVPGQGDEQYF. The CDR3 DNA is TGTGCCAGCAGTGTTCCCGGACAGGGGGACGAGCAGTACTTC.

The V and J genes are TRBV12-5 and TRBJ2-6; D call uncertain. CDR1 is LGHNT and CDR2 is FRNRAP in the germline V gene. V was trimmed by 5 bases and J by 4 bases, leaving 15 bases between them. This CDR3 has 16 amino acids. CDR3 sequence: CASGRGRWAGANVLTF. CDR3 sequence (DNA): TGTGCTAGTGGTAGAGGCAGGTGGGCGGGGGCCAACGTCCTGACTTTC.

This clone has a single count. CDR3 residues: CASSYPAPGTDTQYF. CDR3 nucleotides: TGCGCCAGCAGCTACCCAGCGCCCGGCACAGATACGCAGTATTTT. V is TRBV5-1 and J is TRBJ2-3; D ambiguous. The V end was cut by 3 bases, the J end by 1 base, with 12 bases between. The V gene's germline CDR1 is SGHRS and CDR2 YFSETQ. The CDR3 loop spans 15 amino acids.

CDR3 DNA sequence: TGCGCCAGCAGCTCAGGACAGGGGGCAGGGGAGCAGTACTTC. This translates into CASSSGQGAGEQYF. The V and J genes are TRBV5-1 and TRBJ2-7; 11 bases match TRBD1. The CDR3 runs 14 residues. Germline V gives CDR1 SGHRS, CDR2 YFSETQ. V shed 3 bases, J shed 7 bases, and the junction held 6 bases outside the gene matches.

As DNA, the CDR3 is TGTGCCAGCAGCTTAGAGGGGGGGACTAGCACGTTCTTC. Translated, it gives CASSLEGGTSTFF. V and J are TRBV7-2 and TRBJ2-1, with 9 bases identical to TRBD2. The CDR3 is 13 amino acids. V was clipped by 1 base and J by 15 bases; unmatched bases: 7. Germline values: CDR1 SGHTA, CDR2 FQGNSA.

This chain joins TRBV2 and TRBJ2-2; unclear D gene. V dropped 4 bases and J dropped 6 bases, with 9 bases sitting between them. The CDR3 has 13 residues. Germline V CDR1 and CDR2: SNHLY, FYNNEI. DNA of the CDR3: TGTGCCAGCAGTGTGGCCCAGCCCGGGGAGCTGTTTTTT. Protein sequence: CASSVAQPGELFF.

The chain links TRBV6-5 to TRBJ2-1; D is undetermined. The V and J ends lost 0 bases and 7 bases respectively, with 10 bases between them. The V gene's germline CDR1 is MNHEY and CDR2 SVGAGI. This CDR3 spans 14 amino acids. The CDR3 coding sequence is TGTGCCAGCAGTTACTCGATGACATCGAATGAGCAGTTCTTC. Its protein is CASSYSMTSNEQFF.

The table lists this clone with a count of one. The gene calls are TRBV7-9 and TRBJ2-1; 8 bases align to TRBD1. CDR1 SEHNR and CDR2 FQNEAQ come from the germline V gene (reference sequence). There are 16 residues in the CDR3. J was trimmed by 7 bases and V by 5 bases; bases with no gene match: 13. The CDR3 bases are TGTGCCAGCAGCCTAATCACAGGGGGAGCTCGGAATGAGCAGTTCTTC. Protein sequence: CASSLITGGARNEQFF.

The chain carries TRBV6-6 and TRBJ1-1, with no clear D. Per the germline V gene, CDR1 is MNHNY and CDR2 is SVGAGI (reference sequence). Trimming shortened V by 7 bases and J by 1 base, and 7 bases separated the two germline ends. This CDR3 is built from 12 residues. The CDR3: CASTRGNTEAFF. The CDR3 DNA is TGTGCCAGCACCCGGGGGAACACTGAAGCTTTCTTT.

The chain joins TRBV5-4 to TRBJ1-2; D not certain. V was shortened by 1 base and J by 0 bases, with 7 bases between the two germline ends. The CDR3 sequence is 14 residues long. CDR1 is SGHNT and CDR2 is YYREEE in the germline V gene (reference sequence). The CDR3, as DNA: TGTGCCAGCAGCTTGTTGTTGGCTAACTATGGCTACACCTTC. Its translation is CASSLLLANYGYTF.

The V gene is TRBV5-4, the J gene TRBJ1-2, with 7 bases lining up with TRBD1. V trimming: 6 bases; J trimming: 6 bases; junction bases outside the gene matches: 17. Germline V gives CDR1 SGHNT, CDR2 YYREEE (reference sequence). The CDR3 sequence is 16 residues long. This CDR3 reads CASNLQGTGDANGYTF. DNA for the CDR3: TGTGCCAGCAACCTACAAGGAACAGGGGACGCGAATGGCTACACCTTC. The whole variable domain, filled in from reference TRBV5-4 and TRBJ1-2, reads ETGVTQSPTHLIKTRGQQVTLRCSSQSGHNTVSWYQQALGQGPQFIFQYYREEENGRGNFPPRFSGLQFPNYSSELNVNALELDDSALYLCASNLQGTGDANGYTFGSGTRLTVV.

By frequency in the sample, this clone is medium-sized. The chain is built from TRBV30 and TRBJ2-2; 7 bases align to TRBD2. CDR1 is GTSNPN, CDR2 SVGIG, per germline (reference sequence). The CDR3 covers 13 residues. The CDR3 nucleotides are TGTGGAAGAAGGGAGGGCTGGACCGGGGAGCTGTTTTTT. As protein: CGRREGWTGELFF.